The clone carrying this T cell receptor beta chain occurred a few times. The antigen is unknown. This sample was included in a study of cytomegalovirus exposure and HLA in healthy donors. Study details: The same platform used for the roughly 610 first-cohort repertoires was also used for the 100 to 150 validation repertoires, as a later analysis reported. Study-level findings and limits: In vitro checks showed that three CMV-associated chains really do target CMV antigens. A classifier reportedly called cytomegalovirus status with high sensitivity and specificity.

The study drew the donors from its approximately 110-subject validation cohort, separate from the roughly 670-subject first cohort. The table came from immunoSEQ multiplex PCR; TCRdb's copy has only in-frame clones and leaves some out. The sample holds roughly 43,000 clones, about 93% seen once. V lost 2 bases, J lost 10 bases, and 18 bases lay in between. The CDR3 sequence is 14 residues long. Germline CDR1 SNHLY, CDR2 FYNNEI. The chain joins TRBV2 to TRBJ2-7; tentative D call: TRBD2 (6 bases). The specimen was PBMCs. The clonotype comes from a man between 18 and 35 years old in good health and CMV-seronegative. The chain's CDR3 is CASSEINRGGEQYF. Here the CDR3 DNA reads TGTGCCAGCAGTGAAATTAATCGGGGAGGTGAACAGTACTTC.